The source of this TCR beta chain is a study of T-cell reconstitution after alpha-beta-depleted transplantation in children. V was cut by 0 bases and J by 6 bases, with 14 bases left in between. This CDR3 comprises 14 residues. Germline V gene lookup returns CDR1 DFQATT and CDR2 SNEGSKA (reference sequence). Unique molecular identifiers featured in how the TCRbeta library was prepared. TCRdb analysed the PCR reads with MiXCR anew, one entry per CDR3 protein. The data contain 200,000 to 300,000 distinct CDR3 sequences, more than 10% of them singletons. This clonotype has a handful of counts. The chain links TRBV20-1 to TRBJ1-2; no reliable D call. Material: PBMCs from the stem cell graft donor, obtained from the stem cell graft. The TCR originated in a human donor who donated a stem cell graft to a child with acute lymphoblastic leukemia. CDR3 in amino acids: CSARDSPQVDGYTF. In nucleotides, the CDR3 is TGCAGTGCTAGAGATTCCCCCCAGGTCGATGGCTACACCTTC.